This T cell receptor (beta chain) comes out of a study of T cells in Graves' hyperthyroidism and ophthalmopathy. Study conclusions and caveats: Researchers found most expanded thyroid clonotypes above 0.001 in blood as well. Ophthalmopathy was identified by the model a median around 5.9 months ahead of onset.

Researchers amplified the TCR beta CDR3 regions from RNA transcripts. The primer set for the first-round RT-PCR of the TCR CDR3 was HTBI. One entry per CDR3 protein results from TCRdb running MiXCR on the multiplex PCR reads. The table records nearly 600,000 distinct CDR3 sequences, roughly 14% of them present only once. Germline assignment: CDR1 SNHLY and CDR2 FYNNEI. With 6 bases clipped from V and 1 base from J, the junction kept 5 bases outside the gene matches. CDR3 length equals 15 residues. Among the patients, aged 18 to 65, hyperthyroidism was newly diagnosed and had lasted under 2 months. The sample of blood was obtained at first hyperthyroidism diagnosis (before any ophthalmopathy symptoms). This clonotype was detected many times. What it binds is not known.

Sequencing used blood. The V and J genes are TRBV2 and TRBJ1-4, with 7 bases fitting TRBD1. This clonotype originated in a woman younger than 45 with Graves' hyperthyroidism that later progressed to Graves' ophthalmopathy. The DNA for the CDR3 is TGTGCCAGCAGCCTTCGGGACAGAACTAATGAAAAACTGTTTTTT. Protein sequence: CASSLRDRTNEKLFF. The full variable domain, completed using reference TRBV2 and TRBJ1-4, is EPEVTQTPSHQVTQMGQEVILRCVPISNHLYFYWYRQILGQKVEFLVSFYNNEISEKSEIFDDQFSVERPDGSNFTLKIRSTKLEDSAMYFCASSLRDRTNEKLFFGSGTQLSVL.